This T cell receptor beta chain is drawn from a study of PD-1 blockade in classical Hodgkin lymphoma. Turning to the study itself: Patients were infused with nivolumab 3 mg/kg every 2 weeks. Study conclusions and caveats: Lower baseline TCR diversity was reported for newly diagnosed patients than for healthy donors. Differences between repertoires have undefined causes, possibly disease activity or prior therapy. Nivolumab initiation under 1 year post-ASCT meant exclusion.

Sequenced by immunoSEQ multiplex PCR; TCRdb stores in-frame clones only, minus some. Altogether some 21,000 clones are present, 85% to 90% being singletons, with the ten largest covering roughly 15%. In the case of this clone: What it recognizes is unknown.

Time point meaning: cycle 4 day 1 (C4D1), after less than seven weeks of nivolumab. Relapse was seen in all patients after autologous stem cell transplantation, and brentuximab vedotin exposure was variable. Germline-derived CDR1 and CDR2 are LNHDA and SQIVND (reference sequence). This CDR3 spans 18 amino acids. Between the trimmed V and J ends, which lost 3 bases and 0 bases, there was a span of 15 bases. The rearrangement joins TRBV19 to TRBJ2-6, with D possibly being TRBD2 (6 bases). The TCR comes from a human donor with classical Hodgkin lymphoma. The sequences come from peripheral blood mononuclear cells (PBMCs), collected before the fourth cycle of nivolumab. The CDR3 DNA reads TGTGCCAGTAGTATTGGCGGGGAAGCCTCCTCTGGGGCCAACGTCCTGACTTTC. It specifies CASSIGGEASSGANVLTF.